The 24 T cell receptor beta chains listed next were all sequenced from one sample in a study of blood T cell repertoires in COVID-19. Repertoires were generated with immunoSEQ multiplex PCR, while TCRdb's copy carries only in-frame clones and drops some. The table has 300,000 or so clones, roughly 88% seen once. Material: peripheral blood. These receptors all come from a woman between 25 and 40 years old with COVID-19, enrolled during active disease.

The DNA of the CDR3 is TGTGCCAGTAGTTGGGGCACCACAACTAATGAAAAACTGTTTTTT. This sequence encodes CASSWGTTTNEKLFF. The V call is TRBV19, the J call TRBJ1-4, with D maybe TRBD1 (5 bases). CDR1 is LNHDA, CDR2 SQIVND, per germline (reference sequence). CDR3 length: 15 amino acids. V was trimmed by 5 bases and J by 0 bases, leaving 10 bases between them.

This sequence joins TRBV4-2 and TRBJ1-2, with 8 bases fitting TRBD1. Germline loops: CDR1 LGHNA, CDR2 YNFKEQ. The length of the CDR3 is 14 residues. V shed 0 bases, J shed 8 bases, and the junction held 5 bases outside the gene matches. The CDR3 region is CASSQDKTGAGYTF. The CDR3 nucleotides are TGTGCCAGCAGCCAAGATAAGACAGGGGCCGGCTACACCTTC.

V and J are TRBV6-1 and TRBJ2-7; a weak D match, TRBD1 (6 bases). The CDR3 runs to 14 residues. The V end lost 0 bases, the J end lost 2 bases, and 8 bases lay between the germline ends. Germline assignment: CDR1 MNHNS and CDR2 SASEGT. The DNA of the CDR3 is TGTGCCAGCAGTGAAGCACAGGGTCCCTACGAGCAGTACTTC. Amino acid sequence: CASSEAQGPYEQYF.

The CDR3 sequence: CASRAGLGNAPQHF. The CDR3 nucleotides are TGTGCCAGCAGGGCGGGGTTGGGGAACGCGCCCCAGCATTTT. V gene TRBV27 combines with J gene TRBJ1-5; D not resolved. Germline values: CDR1 MNHEY, CDR2 SMNVEV (reference sequence). The CDR3 is 14 residues long. Trimming stripped 6 bases from V and 9 bases from J, with 18 bases between.

V is TRBV15 and J is TRBJ2-7, with TRBD1 matching over 7 bases. In germline, CDR1 is LNHNV, CDR2 YYDKDF (reference sequence). The J segment lost 0 bases and the V segment lost 0 bases, leaving 2 bases of the junction unmatched. The CDR3 is 15 residues long. CDR3: CATSREPGGSYEQYF. The CDR3 DNA reads as TGTGCCACCAGCAGAGAGCCAGGGGGCTCCTACGAGCAGTACTTC.

The rearrangement joins TRBV5-8 to TRBJ2-6; TRBD1 is a possible D gene (6 bases). Trimming took 6 bases from V and 4 from J, leaving 14 bases between them. There are 15 residues in the CDR3. The V gene's germline CDR1 is SGHTS and CDR2 YDEGEE. The CDR3 region has the DNA TGTGCCAGCAACAGGGTTAAGTTCGGGGCCAACGTCCTGACTTTC. As protein: CASNRVKFGANVLTF.

The rearrangement links TRBV30 to TRBJ2-3; TRBD2 aligns across 8 bases. With V trimmed by 2 bases and J by 3 bases, 7 bases remained unmatched. The CDR3 is 15 amino acids. Germline V gene lookup returns CDR1 GTSNPN and CDR2 SVGIG (reference sequence). This CDR3 reads CAWSKLAGPTDTQYF. CDR3 bases: TGTGCCTGGAGTAAATTAGCGGGACCGACAGATACGCAGTATTTT.

The V call is TRBV5-1, the J call TRBJ1-1; 11 nucleotides line up with TRBD1. Trimming removed 0 bases from V and 2 bases from J; junction bases left unmatched: 6. There are 17 residues in the CDR3. Germline V CDR1 and CDR2: SGHRS, YFSETQ. The CDR3 is CASSLAGQGAPNTEAFF. CDR3 nucleotide sequence: TGCGCCAGCAGCTTGGCCGGACAGGGGGCCCCAAACACTGAAGCTTTCTTT.

V gene TRBV7-9 combines with J gene TRBJ1-6, with D possibly matching TRBD1 (5 bases). This CDR3 is built from 14 residues. Germline CDR1 reads SEHNR; CDR2 reads FQNEAQ (reference sequence). V was trimmed by 5 bases and J by 10 bases, leaving 15 bases between them. CDR3 amino acids: CASSLREGESPLHF. CDR3 sequence (DNA): TGTGCCAGCAGCCTCAGGGAAGGAGAATCACCCCTCCACTTT. Drawing the rest from reference TRBV7-9 and TRBJ1-6, the complete variable domain is DTGVSQNPRHKITKRGQNVTFRCDPISEHNRLYWYRQTLGQGPEFLTYFQNEAQLEKSRLLSDRFSAERPKGSFSTLEIQRTEQGDSAMYLCASSLREGESPLHFGNGTRLTVT.

The J gene is TRBJ2-7, the V gene TRBV28; 8 nucleotides agree with TRBD2. The ends lost 2 bases at V and 12 bases at J; junction bases unmatched: 18. The CDR3 length is 16 residues. CDR1 and CDR2 from the germline V gene are MDHEN and SYDVKM. DNA for the CDR3: TGTGCCAGCAGTTTACGGGCAGTTCGGGGGGGTAGATTGCTGTACTTC. The encoded protein is CASSLRAVRGGRLLYF.

This clone was seen only once. V gene TRBV18 combines with J gene TRBJ2-7; 13 positions agree with TRBD2. J lost 0 bases, V lost 3 bases, and 2 bases had no gene match. Germline CDR1 KGHSH, CDR2 LQKENI. This CDR3 has 16 residues. CDR3 in DNA: TGTGCCAGCTCACCCAGACTAGCGGGAGGCTCCTACGAGCAGTACTTC. Its protein product is CASSPRLAGGSYEQYF. Full variable domain (missing parts from reference TRBV18 and TRBJ2-7): NAGVMQNPRHLVRRRGQEARLRCSPMKGHSHVYWYRQLPEEGLKFMVYLQKENIIDESGMPKERFSAEFPKEGPSILRIQQVVRGDSAAYFCASSPRLAGGSYEQYFGPGTRLTVT.

Only a few counts were recorded for this clone. This chain links TRBV19 with TRBJ1-5, with D possibly TRBD1 on 6 matching bases. Germline CDR1 and CDR2: LNHDA and SQIVND (reference sequence). Trimming took 4 bases from V and 7 from J, leaving 14 bases between them. The CDR3 spans 14 residues. CDR3 nucleotide sequence: TGTGCCAGTAGTACTCGACAGGTTAAGCAGCCCCAGCATTTT. Amino acid sequence: CASSTRQVKQPQHF. The complete variable domain, with remaining parts taken from reference TRBV19 and TRBJ1-5, reads DGGITQSPKYLFRKEGQNVTLSCEQNLNHDAMYWYRQDPGQGLRLIYYSQIVNDFQKGDIAEGYSVSREKKESFPLTVTSAQKNPTAFYLCASSTRQVKQPQHFGDGTRLSIL.

The chain couples TRBV12-3 or TRBV12-4 to TRBJ2-3, with D possibly matching TRBD1 (5 bases). Trimming took 5 bases from V and 7 from J, leaving 13 bases between them. This CDR3 is built from 13 residues. CDR3 bases: TGTGCCAGCAGTCCCAGGGTATCGTATACGCAGTATTTT. Residues: CASSPRVSYTQYF.

This chain connects TRBV6-5 to TRBJ2-7; 10 nucleotides line up with TRBD1. Germline V gene data show CDR1 as MNHEY and CDR2 as SVGAGI. The V segment lost 5 bases and the J segment 4 bases; nucleotides outside the gene matches: 8. CDR3 length equals 15 residues. The CDR3 loop is CASSLRDRGIYEQYF. In DNA form, the CDR3 reads TGTGCCAGCAGTCTCCGGGACAGGGGAATTTACGAGCAGTACTTC.

In this sample, this clone turned up once. The chain couples TRBV7-9 to TRBJ1-4; D gene ambiguous. Trimming shortened V by 3 bases and J by 7 bases, and 9 bases separated the two germline ends. Germline CDR1 is SEHNR and CDR2 is FQNEAQ (reference sequence). The CDR3 is made up of 13 amino acids. The CDR3 nucleotides are TGTGCCAGCAGCTTGGAGGGAACTGAAAAACTGTTTTTT. Residues: CASSLEGTEKLFF.

Only a few counts were recorded for this clone. The rearrangement uses TRBV28 and TRBJ2-7; no clear D. Germline V gives CDR1 MDHEN, CDR2 SYDVKM. This CDR3 comprises 12 residues. V dropped 3 bases and J dropped 10 bases, with 13 bases sitting between them. The CDR3 region is CASSFVWADQYF. As DNA, the CDR3 is TGTGCCAGCAGTTTCGTGTGGGCAGACCAGTACTTC.

J is TRBJ1-2 and V is TRBV2, with D perhaps matching TRBD1 (6 bases). Trimming took off 9 bases at V and 8 bases at J, with 13 bases between the two ends. Germline V lookup: CDR1 SNHLY, CDR2 FYNNEI. This CDR3 is 11 amino acids long. CDR3 DNA: TGTGCCAGGTCACAGGGCTCCGGCTACACCTTC. This sequence encodes CARSQGSGYTF.

V gene TRBV5-8 combines with J gene TRBJ1-2, with 11 bases identical to TRBD1. The CDR3 loop spans 18 amino acids. V trimming: 4 bases; J trimming: 0 bases; junction bases outside the gene matches: 11. Germline-derived CDR1 and CDR2 are SGHTS and YDEGEE. The chain's CDR3 is CASSPTRDRGGSNYGYTF. CDR3 in DNA: TGTGCCAGCAGCCCGACGAGGGACAGGGGGGGTTCTAACTATGGCTACACCTTC.

The V gene is TRBV14, the J gene TRBJ2-1; tentatively, D is TRBD1 (6 bases). The CDR3 is made up of 15 amino acids. Between the trimmed V and J ends, which lost 3 bases and 9 bases, there was a span of 18 bases. CDR1 and CDR2 from the germline V gene are SGHDN and FVKESK. For the CDR3, the DNA is TGTGCCAGCAGCCAGACAGGTATGATGTTTGCTGAGCAGTTCTTC. Translated, it gives CASSQTGMMFAEQFF.

The chain links TRBV5-1 to TRBJ2-2; the D gene is possibly TRBD2 (5 bases). Germline loops: CDR1 SGHRS, CDR2 YFSETQ. CDR3 length equals 18 residues. Trimming left V 0 bases short and J 4 bases short, with 19 bases between. The CDR3 reads CASSLVARAGLITGELFF. CDR3 sequence (DNA): TGCGCCAGCAGCTTGGTGGCGCGGGCTGGATTGATCACCGGGGAGCTGTTTTTT.

The V and J genes are TRBV7-8 and TRBJ1-6; D is possibly TRBD1 (6 bases). This CDR3 contains 16 residues. V dropped 5 bases and J dropped 7 bases, with 18 bases sitting between them. The V gene's germline CDR1 is SGHVS and CDR2 FQNEAQ. The chain's CDR3 is CASSQEPQGTNSPLHF. The CDR3 DNA reads TGTGCCAGCAGCCAAGAGCCCCAGGGGACGAATTCACCCCTCCACTTT.

V and J are TRBV6-5 and TRBJ1-5; no clear D gene. The V end lost 6 bases, the J end lost 7 bases, and 19 bases lay between the germline ends. The CDR3 consists of 15 residues. CDR1 is MNHEY, CDR2 SVGAGI, per germline. The CDR3 loop reads CASSLSPALGQPQHF. The CDR3 coding sequence is TGTGCCAGCAGCCTTAGCCCTGCCTTAGGACAGCCCCAGCATTTT.

The chain links TRBV29-1 to TRBJ2-2; TRBD1 might be the D (5 bases). V was clipped by 4 bases and J by 0 bases, with 12 bases between them. CDR1 and CDR2 from the germline V gene are SQVTM and ANQGSEA. This CDR3 contains 15 residues. Here the CDR3 DNA reads TGCAGCGTTGTGTCAGGGATCGCGAACACCGGGGAGCTGTTTTTT. Translated: CSVVSGIANTGELFF.

This chain connects TRBV5-1 to TRBJ2-3; 11 nucleotides line up with TRBD2. Germline V gives CDR1 SGHRS, CDR2 YFSETQ. Trimming cost V 5 bases and J 5 bases; bases outside gene matches: 7. The length of the CDR3 is 15 residues. CDR3 sequence reads: CASSPGLAEVDTQYF. The CDR3 nucleotides read TGCGCCAGCAGTCCGGGACTAGCGGAAGTAGATACGCAGTATTTT.